One sample yielded the 26 T cell receptor beta chains listed below, sequenced in a study of blood T cells in healthy people across ages. Together with a sample-barcoded 5' primer, a J-beta primer mix was included in a second PCR lasting roughly 6 to 12 cycles. Via MiXCR, TCRdb re-called the 5' RACE reads, giving one row per CDR3 protein. The sample consists of 700,000 or so distinct CDR3 sequences, 22% of them appearing once. Input material: blood. Receptor source: a man between 65 and 80 years old in good health.

CDR3 sequence: CASRKGNEKLFF. The CDR3 DNA follows: TGTGCCAGCAGAAAGGGGAACGAAAAACTGTTTTTT. V gene TRBV25-1 combines with J gene TRBJ1-4; a weak D match, TRBD1 (5 bases). The CDR3 is 12 residues long. CDR1 and CDR2 (germline): MGHDK, SYGVNS. Trimming took 6 bases from V and 8 from J, leaving 10 bases between them.

The chain combines TRBV10-3 with TRBJ2-5; perhaps TRBD1 as D (5 bases). The J call may be in error: the DNA end matches TRBJ2-7 better. Germline assignment: CDR1 ENHRY and CDR2 SYGVKD. This CDR3 region has 15 residues. CDR3 in amino acids: CAISEPGQNSYEQYF. CDR3 DNA sequence: TGTGCCATCAGTGAGCCAGGGCAAAACTCCTACGAGCAGTACTTC.

The chain uses TRBV28 and TRBJ1-3; 10 bases map to TRBD1. The CDR3 sequence is 16 residues long. V gave up 6 bases and J gave up 2 bases; unmatched junction bases: 7. The germline V gene encodes CDR1 MDHEN and CDR2 SYDVKM. CDR3 in amino acids: CASRSRQGATGNTIYF. The CDR3 nucleotides read TGTGCCAGCAGGTCTCGACAGGGGGCAACTGGAAACACCATATATTTT.

This clonotype was observed many times. The V and J genes are TRBV12-3 or TRBV12-4 and TRBJ2-3, with 8 bases lining up with TRBD2. The junction had 7 bases not matched to a gene; V was cut back by 6 bases and J by 5 bases. This CDR3 is 14 amino acids long. This CDR3 reads CASRLTGTRDTQYF. CDR3 nucleotides: TGTGCCAGCAGACTAACCGGGACTAGAGATACGCAGTATTTT.

This clonotype occurred a few times. The V call is TRBV13, the J call TRBJ2-3; a weak D match, TRBD1 (5 bases). V gave up 2 bases and J gave up 11 bases, with 17 bases separating them. Germline CDR1 reads PRHDT; CDR2 reads FYEKMQ (reference sequence). There are 14 residues in the CDR3. CDR3 nucleotide sequence: TGTGCCAGCAGCTTATTGGGGCGACGGATAATGCAGTATTTT. As protein: CASSLLGRRIMQYF.

The V call is TRBV11-2, the J call TRBJ2-7, with 15 nucleotides matching TRBD2. The germline V gene encodes CDR1 SGHAT and CDR2 FQNNGV. The CDR3 spans 16 residues. The trim removed 4 bases at V and 5 bases at J, leaving 6 bases unmatched. The CDR3 spells CASSSRTSGRADEQYV. DNA for the CDR3: TGTGCCAGCAGCTCCAGGACTAGCGGGAGGGCCGACGAGCAGTACGTC.

This clonotype occurred a few times. The chain uses TRBV7-9 and TRBJ2-2; the match to TRBD1 covers 8 bases. CDR1 and CDR2 from the germline V gene are SEHNR and FQNEAQ (reference sequence). V shed 5 bases and J 3 bases; nucleotides not matched to a gene: 8. The CDR3 covers 16 residues. The CDR3 region has the DNA TGTGCCAGCAGCCCTCGGACAGGGACACACACCGGGGAGCTGTTTTTT. Protein product: CASSPRTGTHTGELFF.

This chain's CDR3 is CASSQDFGISEAFF. In nucleotides, the CDR3 is TGCGCCAGCAGCCAAGATTTCGGGATCTCTGAAGCTTTCTTT. The chain combines TRBV4-3 with TRBJ1-1; D gene ambiguous. The V end was cut by 0 bases, the J end by 6 bases, with 11 bases between. CDR1 and CDR2 (germline): LGHNA, YSLEER. The length of the CDR3 is 14 residues.

In nucleotides, the CDR3 is TGTGCCAGCACCCGGGGTAGCGGGGGGTTTTCTTGGGGCACAGATACGCAGTATTTT. Protein: CASTRGSGGFSWGTDTQYF. The chain is built from TRBV12-3 or TRBV12-4 and TRBJ2-3; 10 nucleotides align to TRBD2. The CDR3 runs 19 residues. J gave up 1 base and V 7 bases, and 17 bases lay outside the gene matches.

Regarding this clonotype: One end of the junction does not line up with germline, which may come from a read error. This chain links TRBV20-1 with TRBJ2-1; D perhaps matches TRBD1 (6 bases). CDR1 and CDR2 from the germline V gene are DFQATT and SNEGSKA (reference sequence). The CDR3 is 13 amino acids. CDR3 residues: CSANRADYYELYF. The CDR3, as DNA: TGCAGTGCTAACAGGGCGGATTACTACGAGCTGTACTTC.

The CDR3 spells CSASRGGFEQYF. Written as DNA, the CDR3 is TGCAGTGCTAGTCGGGGGGGCTTCGAGCAGTACTTC. The rearrangement joins TRBV20-1 to TRBJ2-7; 8 bases are a match to TRBD2. The CDR3 is 12 amino acids. From germline, CDR1 is DFQATT and CDR2 SNEGSKA (reference sequence). The ends lost 3 bases at V and 6 bases at J; junction bases unmatched: 4.

V is TRBV19 and J is TRBJ1-2; D gene uncertain. Germline V gives CDR1 LNHDA, CDR2 SQIVND (reference sequence). The CDR3 has 12 residues. Trimming shortened V by 8 bases and J by 7 bases, and 14 bases separated the two germline ends. CDR3 nucleotide sequence: TGTGCCAGTTTGGGCGTCCGTCTTGGCTACACCTTC. Translated: CASLGVRLGYTF.

This clonotype was picked up one time. The V and J genes are TRBV25-1 and TRBJ1-2; possible D gene TRBD1, 6 bases. Germline V CDR1 and CDR2: MGHDK, SYGVNS. CDR3 size: 13 residues. V was trimmed by 7 bases and J by 8 bases, leaving 17 bases between them. For the CDR3, the DNA is TGTGCCAGCACTCAGGGGTTCCGGGCCGGCTACACCTTC. Its protein product is CASTQGFRAGYTF.

In this sample, this clonotype turned up a few times. The V call is TRBV6-6, the J call TRBJ2-1; no firm D call. Deletions cut 0 bases from V and 10 bases from J, with 7 bases between. The CDR3 has 12 residues. Germline CDR1 MNHNY, CDR2 SVGAGI (reference sequence). Here the CDR3 reads CASSYSQEEQFF. CDR3 sequence (DNA): TGTGCCAGCAGTTACTCCCAGGAGGAGCAGTTCTTC.

The chain carries TRBV6-5 and TRBJ2-4; no clear D gene. V lost 6 bases to trimming and J lost 1 base, with 10 bases between them. Germline V CDR1 and CDR2: MNHEY, SVGAGI. This CDR3 comprises 14 residues. The CDR3 protein is CASSEARAKNIQYF. CDR3 in DNA: TGTGCCAGCAGCGAGGCGAGGGCCAAAAACATTCAGTACTTC.

Concerning this clonotype itself: The junction differs from germline at one of its ends, possibly a read error. The chain is built from TRBV6-6 and TRBJ1-3; TRBD1 might be the D (5 bases). Germline loops: CDR1 MNHNY, CDR2 SVGAGI (reference sequence). The CDR3 has 14 residues. In nucleotides, the CDR3 is TGTGCCGGCAGAACCGGGGGCTCTGGAAACACCATATATTTT. Its translation is CAGRTGGSGNTIYF.

There are a few counts of this clonotype. The rearrangement links TRBV28 to TRBJ1-2; D gene ambiguous. Trimming pared 2 bases from V and 0 bases from J, leaving 4 bases between. Germline values: CDR1 MDHEN, CDR2 SYDVKM. CDR3 size: 13 residues. CDR3 in amino acids: CASSLHTNYGYTF. The CDR3, as DNA: TGTGCCAGCAGTTTACACACTAACTATGGCTACACCTTC.

The rearrangement uses TRBV20-1 and TRBJ2-5; D may be TRBD1 (5 bases). The J call could be wrong; TRBJ2-7 is a better fit for the DNA end. The length of the CDR3 is 13 residues. Per the germline V gene, CDR1 is DFQATT and CDR2 is SNEGSKA (reference sequence). In DNA form, the CDR3 reads TGCAGTGCTAGTACAGGAGAGTCCTACGAGCAGTACGTC. This encodes CSASTGESYEQYV.

This clonotype has only a few counts. This chain links TRBV20-1 with TRBJ2-5, with TRBD2 as a possible D gene (5 bases). The V end lost 0 bases, the J end lost 5 bases, and 19 bases lay between the germline ends. This CDR3 contains 16 residues. Germline V gene data show CDR1 as DFQATT and CDR2 as SNEGSKA (reference sequence). The CDR3 DNA sequence: TGCAGTGCTAGAGATCCGGGATTTGGACCTCAGGAGACCCAGTACTTC. Its protein is CSARDPGFGPQETQYF.

This rearrangement joins TRBV29-1 to TRBJ2-5, with D uncertain. CDR3 length equals 14 residues. The ends were cut back, 3 bases at V and 1 base at J, with 12 bases in the middle. Per germline, CDR1 SQVTM and CDR2 ANQGSEA. The chain's CDR3 is CSVEGGTTQETQYF. In DNA form, the CDR3 reads TGCAGCGTTGAGGGTGGCACAACCCAAGAGACCCAGTACTTC.

The table lists this clonotype with a few counts. The rearrangement links TRBV6-5 to TRBJ2-7, with D tentatively TRBD2 (5 bases). Looked up from germline, CDR1 is MNHEY and CDR2 is SVGAGI. V dropped 0 bases and J dropped 0 bases, with 9 bases sitting between them. The CDR3 runs to 15 residues. This CDR3 reads CASSYSRGSSYEQYF. Here the CDR3 DNA reads TGTGCCAGCAGTTACTCTCGGGGAAGCTCCTACGAGCAGTACTTC.

This chain uses TRBV6-2 or TRBV6-3 with TRBJ2-5; 12 bases are shared with TRBD2. Germline V gene sequence: CDR1 MNHEY, CDR2 SVGEGT. This CDR3 is 16 amino acids long. Germline trimming cut 4 bases from V and 2 bases from J; bases unmatched to any gene: 5. The CDR3 sequence is CASSSGLAGWQETQYF. As DNA, the CDR3 is TGTGCCAGCAGTTCCGGACTAGCGGGGTGGCAAGAGACCCAGTACTTC.

This clonotype was counted between two and nine times. CDR3 sequence (DNA): TGCAGCGTTGAACCTACCGAGGGTGGCTACACCTTC. This gives the protein CSVEPTEGGYTF. The chain couples TRBV29-1 to TRBJ1-2; D gene uncertain. This CDR3 comprises 12 residues. Germline CDR1 and CDR2: SQVTM and ANQGSEA. Trimming pared 2 bases from V and 7 bases from J, leaving 11 bases between.

This clonotype is a singleton in its sample. The chain uses TRBV6-6 and TRBJ2-5; TRBD2 might be the D (5 bases). The assigned J gene may be wrong: the sequence end matches TRBJ2-1 better. The germline CDR1 and CDR2 sequences are MNHNY and SVGAGI (reference sequence). The CDR3 has 13 amino acids. The CDR3 reads CAVNSGNDNEQFF. DNA for the CDR3: TGTGCCGTCAATTCGGGGAATGACAATGAGCAGTTCTTC.

At least ten counts were recorded for this clonotype. J is TRBJ1-1 and V is TRBV29-1; D uncertain. The CDR3 length is 10 residues. The V gene lost 4 bases and the J gene lost 4 bases, with 4 bases spanning the gap. Germline V lookup: CDR1 SQVTM, CDR2 ANQGSEA. The CDR3 DNA sequence: TGCAGCGTTGGAACCACTGAAGCTTTCTTT. Encoded protein: CSVGTTEAFF.

This sequence joins TRBV5-1 and TRBJ2-3, with TRBD1 matching over 7 bases. V trimming: 2 bases; J trimming: 3 bases; junction bases outside the gene matches: 3. Looked up from germline, CDR1 is SGHRS and CDR2 is YFSETQ. The CDR3 length is 14 residues. The CDR3, as DNA: TGCGCCAGCAGCTTAGGGACAGTGACAGATACGCAGTATTTT. It translates to CASSLGTVTDTQYF. The full variable domain, its missing parts supplied by reference TRBV5-1 and TRBJ2-3, is KAGVTQTPRYLIKTRGQQVTLSCSPISGHRSVSWYQQTPGQGLQFLFEYFSETQRNKGNFPGRFSGRQFSNSRSEMNVSTLELGDSALYLCASSLGTVTDTQYFGPGTRLTVL.